These 19 T cell receptor beta chains share one sample of origin, sequenced in a study of cytomegalovirus exposure and HLA in healthy donors. PCR employed 60 Vbeta and 13 Jbeta primers. TCRdb's table, derived via immunoSEQ multiplex PCR, lists solely in-frame clones and lacks some. The sample has tens of thousands of clones; around a tenth are singletons. Sequencing was carried out using PBMCs. All receptors derive from a man in his fifties or sixties in good health and CMV-seropositive.

This clone was counted between two and nine times. This chain joins TRBV30 and TRBJ1-6, with a possible D match to TRBD1 (6 bases). The ends were cut back, 5 bases at V and 7 bases at J, with 15 bases in the middle. The V gene's germline CDR1 is GTSNPN and CDR2 SVGIG (reference sequence). There are 14 residues in the CDR3. CDR3 nucleotide sequence: TGTGCCTGGGGGTTCCAGGGGTCGAATTCACCCCTCCACTTT. Protein sequence: CAWGFQGSNSPLHF.

V gene TRBV27 combines with J gene TRBJ2-2; TRBD2 matches at 7 bases. V lost 3 bases to trimming and J lost 7 bases; unmatched junction nucleotides: 14. CDR3 length: 17 amino acids. The germline V gene has CDR1 MNHEY and CDR2 SMNVEV (reference sequence). The CDR3 region has the DNA TGTGCCAGCAGTTTCCGCTTCGGGCGGGGGAGGGACGGGGAGCTGTTTTTT. Encoded protein: CASSFRFGRGRDGELFF.

This clone was observed a few times. V usage is TRBV19 and J usage is TRBJ1-5, with D perhaps TRBD1 (5 bases). V gave up 7 bases and J gave up 5 bases, with 21 bases separating them. The CDR3 contains 16 residues. From germline, CDR1 is LNHDA and CDR2 SQIVND (reference sequence). CDR3 coding DNA: TGTGCCAGTACCTCCTTGGCGGGGGAGGTTTATCAGCCCCAGCATTTT. Translating gives CASTSLAGEVYQPQHF.

This clone has just a few counts. This chain joins TRBV29-1 and TRBJ2-2; TRBD2 might be the D (7 bases). V dropped 6 bases and J dropped 4 bases, with 15 bases sitting between them. Germline CDR1 reads SQVTM; CDR2 reads ANQGSEA. CDR3 length: 14 residues. The CDR3 coding sequence is TGCAGCGTCGAACGGGGAGGGGGCACCGGGGAGCTGTTTTTT. Its protein is CSVERGGGTGELFF.

In DNA, the CDR3 is TGTGCCAGCAGTGGTGAGCGCTCCTACGAGCAGTACTTC. Its translation is CASSGERSYEQYF. The V gene is TRBV6-1, the J gene TRBJ2-7, with D hard to call. The ends were cut back, 4 bases at V and 0 bases at J, with 7 bases in the middle. Germline V CDR1 and CDR2: MNHNS, SASEGT. This CDR3 is built from 13 residues.

V and J are TRBV19 and TRBJ2-7; possible D gene TRBD2, 5 bases. Trimming cost V 5 bases and J 1 base, with 12 bases left between them. Germline V gene data show CDR1 as LNHDA and CDR2 as SQIVND (reference sequence). This CDR3 has 14 amino acids. CDR3 DNA sequence: TGTGCCAGTAGTCCCTCGCCGGGGTCCTACGAGCAGTACGTC. It is translated as CASSPSPGSYEQYV.

The chain couples TRBV7-2 to TRBJ1-2, with no clear D. V lost 3 bases to trimming and J lost 3 bases, with 8 bases between them. This CDR3 contains 13 residues. Germline V gene data show CDR1 as SGHTA and CDR2 as FQGNSA. The CDR3 region is CASSFSLDYGYTF. CDR3 DNA sequence: TGTGCCAGCAGCTTTTCCCTCGACTATGGCTACACCTTC.

The CDR3 is CATRLAGEYNEQFF. For the CDR3, the DNA is TGTGCCACCAGACTAGCGGGGGAGTACAATGAGCAGTTCTTC. This chain joins TRBV6-1 and TRBJ2-1, with 12 bases identical to TRBD2. Trimming removed 10 bases from V and 4 bases from J; junction bases left unmatched: 5. Germline CDR1 MNHNS, CDR2 SASEGT. This CDR3 has 14 residues.

This chain joins TRBV7-8 and TRBJ2-6, with TRBD1 matching 9 bases. Germline assignment: CDR1 SGHVS and CDR2 FQNEAQ. V was clipped by 5 bases and J by 0 bases; unmatched bases: 5. The CDR3 length is 17 residues. The CDR3 spells CASSKRDRASGANVLTF. CDR3 bases: TGTGCCAGCAGCAAAAGGGACAGGGCCTCTGGGGCCAACGTCCTGACTTTC.

The V gene is TRBV19, the J gene TRBJ2-7; perhaps TRBD2 as D (6 bases). V lost 7 bases and J 6 bases, leaving 31 bases between the germline ends. The CDR3 length is 18 residues. Germline assignment: CDR1 LNHDA and CDR2 SQIVND (reference sequence). As DNA, the CDR3 is TGTGCCAGTACTCCCCGTCCCCGGTGGAGGGCCGATCCCGGCGAGCAGTACTTC. It translates to CASTPRPRWRADPGEQYF.

This clone was found a few times. The V gene is TRBV15, the J gene TRBJ2-1; the D gene is possibly TRBD2 (5 bases). The CDR3 totals 14 residues. Germline V gene data show CDR1 as LNHNV and CDR2 as YYDKDF (reference sequence). The germline V and J ends were trimmed by 2 bases and 2 bases, with 7 bases remaining between them. The CDR3 region has the DNA TGTGCCACCAGCAGACAACTAGCCTACAATGAGCAGTTCTTC. Protein product: CATSRQLAYNEQFF.

This rearrangement joins TRBV9 to TRBJ2-3, with 12 bases aligning to TRBD2. The CDR3 sequence is 16 residues long. From germline, CDR1 is SGDLS and CDR2 YYNGEE. Trimming at V came to 4 bases and at J to 2 bases, leaving 5 bases not matched to a gene. The CDR3 coding sequence is TGTGCCAGCAGCCCGTGGACTAGCGGGGTCACAGATACGCAGTATTTT. This gives the protein CASSPWTSGVTDTQYF. The full variable domain, rest sourced from reference TRBV9 and TRBJ2-3, is DSGVTQTPKHLITATGQRVTLRCSPRSGDLSVYWYQQSLDQGLQFLIQYYNGEERAKGNILERFSAQQFPDLHSELNLSSLELGDSALYFCASSPWTSGVTDTQYFGPGTRLTVL.

This clone was seen a few times. V usage is TRBV4-1 and J usage is TRBJ2-6; D is unresolved. V was shortened by 2 bases and J by 4 bases, with 3 bases between the two germline ends. Germline CDR1 MGHRA, CDR2 YSYEKL. This CDR3 region has 13 residues. The CDR3 is CASSQLGANVLTF. As DNA, the CDR3 is TGCGCCAGCAGCCAACTCGGGGCCAACGTCCTGACTTTC.

This clone turned up a few times. The rearrangement uses TRBV6-5 and TRBJ2-7, with a weak D call TRBD1 (6 bases). The V gene lost 3 bases and the J gene lost 3 bases, with 12 bases spanning the gap. The V gene's germline CDR1 is MNHEY and CDR2 SVGAGI. The CDR3 is 14 residues long. The CDR3 spells CASSYRGRGYEQYF. CDR3 nucleotide sequence: TGTGCCAGCAGTTATAGAGGCAGGGGCTACGAGCAGTACTTC.

This clone was detected ten times or more. The chain is built from TRBV7-8 and TRBJ1-2; D not resolved. Germline lookup yields CDR1 SGHVS and CDR2 FQNEAQ. V gave up 4 bases and J gave up 3 bases, with 12 bases separating them. The CDR3 sequence is 14 residues long. This CDR3 reads CASSSFPGDYGYTF. The CDR3 bases are TGTGCCAGCAGCTCCTTTCCGGGAGACTATGGCTACACCTTC.

This clone occurred a few times. The rearrangement uses TRBV29-1 and TRBJ1-1, with D maybe TRBD1 (5 bases). This CDR3 region has 13 residues. V was cut by 6 bases and J by 1 base, with 12 bases left in between. Looked up from germline, CDR1 is SQVTM and CDR2 is ANQGSEA. CDR3 region: CSVGGTANTEAFF. CDR3 sequence (DNA): TGCAGCGTCGGGGGGACGGCGAACACTGAAGCTTTCTTT.

The chain is built from TRBV7-9 and TRBJ2-1; TRBD2 is a possible D gene (6 bases). CDR1 and CDR2 from the germline V gene are SEHNR and FQNEAQ (reference sequence). Trimming removed 4 bases at V and 7 bases at J, with 14 bases between. This CDR3 is built from 14 residues. For the CDR3, the DNA is TGTGCCAGCAGCTCTACGGGGGTTGGAAATGAGCAGTTCTTC. Residues: CASSSTGVGNEQFF.

In this sample, this clone turned up a few times. V usage is TRBV6-1 and J usage is TRBJ1-1; 7 bases fit TRBD1. Germline-derived CDR1 and CDR2 are MNHNS and SASEGT. The J segment lost 0 bases and the V segment lost 8 bases, leaving 9 bases of the junction unmatched. CDR3 length: 15 residues. The CDR3: CASLDTGALNTEAFF. The CDR3 region has the DNA TGTGCCAGCCTTGACACAGGGGCCCTGAACACTGAAGCTTTCTTT.

This clone was observed at least ten times. The genes are TRBV6-5 and TRBJ1-1; possible D gene TRBD1, 5 bases. The CDR3 length is 14 residues. Germline CDR1 is MNHEY and CDR2 is SVGAGI. Trimming took off 0 bases at V and 5 bases at J, with 10 bases between the two ends. The CDR3 reads CASSYSDRRTEAFF. CDR3 in DNA: TGTGCCAGCAGTTACTCTGACAGACGGACTGAAGCTTTCTTT.